This entry is about one T cell receptor (beta chain). This sample is drawn from a study of blood T cell repertoires in COVID-19. About the study: Spain, Italy and the United States supplied samples that represented acute and convalescent COVID-19. The analysed material was cDNA or gDNA that came from T cells, B-cell-depleted T cells, or PBMCs.

Methods used by the authors: From reference gene primer amplification, estimates of nucleated cell counts were derived. TCRdb keeps only in-frame clones here, not all; method: immunoSEQ multiplex PCR. That table is the source of V, J and clone size, and D and trimming were worked out from the DNA. Among roughly 150,000 clones listed, about 84% were seen once. Germline CDR1 is LNHDA and CDR2 is SQIVND (reference sequence). CDR3 length: 16 amino acids. The germline V and J ends were trimmed by 0 bases and 8 bases, with 19 bases remaining between them. The chain joins TRBV19 to TRBJ1-2, with D unclear. The TCR sequence derives from a woman aged 50 to 60 with acute or convalescent COVID-19. Source material: peripheral blood. The CDR3 loop reads CASSIETWNSLQGYTF. The CDR3 DNA reads TGTGCCAGTAGTATAGAAACCTGGAACAGCCTCCAGGGCTACACCTTC.